A single sample is the source of the 17 T cell receptor beta chains below, sequenced in a study of early T cells in non-severe SARS-CoV-2 infection. MiXCR was run by TCRdb on the 5' RACE reads, yielding one entry per CDR3 protein. The repertoire holds tens of thousands of distinct CDR3 sequences, with roughly 8.8% as singletons. The sequenced material came from whole blood. These receptors were obtained from an adult who was a healthcare worker with PCR-confirmed SARS-CoV-2 infection or an uninfected control (not recorded which).

This clonotype came up a few times. CDR3 in amino acids: CASSRGLEQFF. CDR3 bases: TGTGCCAGCAGCCGGGGTCTGGAGCAGTTCTTC. V and J are TRBV12-3 or TRBV12-4 and TRBJ2-1; maybe TRBD2 (5 bases). The germline V and J ends were trimmed by 6 bases and 10 bases, with 10 bases remaining between them. The CDR3 consists of 11 residues.

This clonotype was seen many times. The chain combines TRBV5-4 with TRBJ2-1, with 10 bases fitting TRBD1. Germline trimming cut 6 bases from V and 6 bases from J; bases unmatched to any gene: 9. Germline loops: CDR1 SGHNT, CDR2 YYREEE (reference sequence). CDR3 length: 15 residues. The CDR3, as DNA: TGTGCCAGCACCGAGCCGGGGGACAGGGGCAATGAGCAGTTCTTC. Its protein is CASTEPGDRGNEQFF.

The chain is built from TRBV12-3 or TRBV12-4 and TRBJ1-4; D is perhaps TRBD1 (5 bases). V was clipped by 7 bases and J by 8 bases, with 17 bases between them. The CDR3 runs 14 residues. The CDR3 nucleotides are TGTGCCAGCACCCTCGACAGCCCCAAAGAAAAACTGTTTTTT. Protein: CASTLDSPKEKLFF.

This clonotype showed up many times. The genes are TRBV4-2 and TRBJ1-1; possible D gene TRBD1, 5 bases. Trimming took 4 bases from V and 4 from J, leaving 10 bases between them. The CDR3 loop spans 13 amino acids. CDR1 is LGHNA, CDR2 YNFKEQ, per germline. This chain's CDR3 is CASSPDGGTEAFF. CDR3 in DNA: TGTGCCAGCAGCCCGGACGGGGGCACTGAAGCTTTCTTT.

This clonotype was seen ten or more times. V usage is TRBV6-1 and J usage is TRBJ2-3; D is undetermined. The CDR3 loop spans 13 amino acids. Trimming took off 2 bases at V and 4 bases at J, with 7 bases between the two ends. CDR1 and CDR2 (germline): MNHNS, SASEGT. The CDR3 DNA sequence: TGTGCCAGCAGTGAAACCAGACCAGATACGCAGTATTTT. Amino acids: CASSETRPDTQYF.

This clonotype was observed a handful of times. The chain carries TRBV30 and TRBJ1-2, with D maybe TRBD1 (6 bases). The length of the CDR3 is 13 residues. The germline gives CDR1 GTSNPN, CDR2 SVGIG (reference sequence). Trimming removed 3 bases from V and 5 bases from J, with 13 bases in between. CDR3 in amino acids: CAWSPGDPYGYTF. CDR3 nucleotide sequence: TGTGCCTGGAGCCCAGGGGATCCGTATGGCTACACCTTC.

In this sample, this clonotype turned up many times. This chain uses TRBV25-1 with TRBJ2-5; 10 bases match TRBD1. Trimming cost V 8 bases and J 6 bases; bases outside gene matches: 9. The CDR3 spans 14 residues. Germline lookup yields CDR1 MGHDK and CDR2 SYGVNS. The CDR3 reads CASAETGGFKTQYF. CDR3 sequence (DNA): TGTGCCAGCGCCGAGACAGGGGGCTTCAAGACCCAGTACTTC.

This clonotype was seen once. Being one base from a much bigger clone, this may be a read error. This chain connects TRBV4-1 to TRBJ1-2; TRBD1 agrees at 7 bases. CDR3 length: 14 amino acids. Germline V gene sequence: CDR1 MGHRA, CDR2 YSYEKL. The J segment lost 7 bases and the V segment lost 3 bases, leaving 8 bases of the junction unmatched. The chain's CDR3 is CASSQGQSVAGYTF. In DNA, the CDR3 is TGCGCCAGCAGCCAGGGACAGAGCGTTGCTGGCTACACCTTC.

This clonotype was seen a few times. V and J are TRBV20-1 and TRBJ2-1; 7 nucleotides align to TRBD2. The CDR3 is 11 amino acids. V shed 6 bases and J 14 bases; nucleotides not matched to a gene: 10. The germline V gene encodes CDR1 DFQATT and CDR2 SNEGSKA (reference sequence). This CDR3 reads CSAKRQGGEFF. As DNA, the CDR3 is TGCAGTGCAAAGAGGCAGGGAGGGGAGTTCTTC.

Many counts were recorded for this clonotype. The chain recombines TRBV27 with TRBJ2-3, with TRBD2 identical over 12 bases. There are 18 residues in the CDR3. The germline CDR1 and CDR2 sequences are MNHEY and SMNVEV (reference sequence). Germline trimming cut 1 base from V and 0 bases from J; bases unmatched to any gene: 5. This chain's CDR3 is CASSLLTSGGTSTDTQYF. CDR3 coding DNA: TGTGCCAGCAGTTTATTGACTAGCGGGGGCACCAGCACAGATACGCAGTATTTT.

This clonotype was seen a few times. The chain combines TRBV10-1 with TRBJ1-2, with 7 nucleotides matching TRBD1. This CDR3 region has 19 residues. Germline CDR1 is WNHNN and CDR2 is SYGVQD (reference sequence). The junction had 26 bases not matched to a gene; V was cut back by 9 bases and J by 4 bases. This chain's CDR3 is CARQDPTSDRKVIGYGYTF. The CDR3 nucleotides are TGCGCCAGACAGGATCCTACTTCGGACAGGAAAGTAATCGGCTATGGCTACACCTTC.

This sequence joins TRBV6-1 and TRBJ1-1; D ambiguous. Trimming cost V 5 bases and J 0 bases, with 13 bases left between them. The CDR3 contains 15 residues. Germline CDR1 is MNHNS and CDR2 is SASEGT. CDR3 nucleotides: TGTGCCAGCAGTTCACCGACGGCTATGAACACTGAAGCTTTCTTT. This gives the protein CASSSPTAMNTEAFF.

This clonotype was recorded a few times. The J gene is TRBJ2-3, the V gene TRBV3-1; possible D gene TRBD2, 7 bases. The CDR3 covers 14 residues. Germline V CDR1 and CDR2: LGHDT, YNNKEL (reference sequence). The V and J ends lost 1 base and 11 bases respectively, with 16 bases between them. CDR3 sequence reads: CASSQARRGGRQYF. DNA of the CDR3: TGTGCCAGCAGCCAAGCCCGAAGGGGGGGTAGGCAGTATTTT.

This clonotype came up many times. The V and J genes are TRBV4-1 and TRBJ1-2, with TRBD1 matching over 9 bases. The germline V gene has CDR1 MGHRA and CDR2 YSYEKL. Unmatched junction bases numbered 21, after V lost 3 bases and J lost 7 bases. The CDR3 spans 19 residues. CDR3 bases: TGCGCCAGCAGCCAGTACGGGGGGGACAGGGACCCCGTTTGGGGTGGCTACACCTTC. Amino acid sequence: CASSQYGGDRDPVWGGYTF.

This clonotype has a handful of counts. V usage is TRBV12-3 or TRBV12-4 and J usage is TRBJ1-5, with D uncertain. Trimming took 0 bases from V and 5 from J, leaving 8 bases between them. This CDR3 contains 14 residues. The DNA for the CDR3 is TGTGCCAGCAGTTTAGCGCGTAGAGATCAGCCCCAGCATTTT. This encodes CASSLARRDQPQHF.

The rearrangement joins TRBV24-1 to TRBJ2-1; the match to TRBD2 covers 7 bases. This CDR3 is 13 amino acids long. Germline V gene lookup returns CDR1 KGHDR and CDR2 SFDVKD. V gave up 4 bases and J gave up 9 bases; unmatched junction bases: 5. CDR3 loop: CATSDWPGGEQFF. As DNA, the CDR3 is TGTGCCACCAGTGACTGGCCGGGGGGTGAGCAGTTCTTC.

This clonotype was counted a few times. V and J are TRBV29-1 and TRBJ1-5; 7 bases are shared with TRBD1. This CDR3 spans 13 amino acids. With V trimmed by 6 bases and J by 7 bases, 9 bases remained unmatched. CDR1 is SQVTM, CDR2 ANQGSEA, per germline. CDR3 loop: CSVPRTGVQPQHF. In DNA, the CDR3 is TGCAGCGTCCCCCGGACAGGCGTCCAGCCCCAGCATTTT.